This passage covers 16 T cell receptor beta chains from one sample sequenced in a study of blood T cell repertoires in COVID-19. This table comes from immunoSEQ multiplex PCR, and its TCRdb copy is limited to in-frame clones, with some not included. This sample has around 300,000 clones, with about nine tenths found just once. The material sequenced was PBMCs or T cells enriched from blood (not recorded which). The receptors were gathered from a woman in her sixties who had recovered from COVID-19.

The chain employs TRBV2 and TRBJ2-7; TRBD1 matches at 9 bases. The CDR3 totals 13 residues. V was pared by 6 bases and J by 6 bases, with 6 bases of the junction left unmatched. Per the germline V gene, CDR1 is SNHLY and CDR2 is FYNNEI. This CDR3 reads CASSGQGRGEQYF. In DNA form, the CDR3 reads TGTGCCAGCAGCGGACAGGGGAGGGGCGAGCAGTACTTC.

J is TRBJ1-2 and V is TRBV5-6; D is unresolved. The CDR3 runs 15 residues. Germline V gene data show CDR1 as SGHDT and CDR2 as YYEEEE. Between the trimmed V and J ends, which lost 4 bases and 8 bases, there was a span of 21 bases. The CDR3 protein is CASSRMAPPEEGYTF. The DNA for the CDR3 is TGTGCCAGCAGCCGTATGGCTCCACCAGAGGAAGGCTACACCTTC.

CDR3: CTSSHEGQGENEQYF. The CDR3 nucleotides are TGCACCAGCAGCCATGAAGGACAGGGCGAGAACGAGCAGTACTTC. The V call is TRBV1, the J call TRBJ2-7; the table calls TRBD1, which could not be checked here. TRBV1 is an annotated pseudogene. The CDR3 runs to 15 residues.

The V call is TRBV4-1, the J call TRBJ1-1; D not certain. V was shortened by 0 bases and J by 0 bases, with 11 bases between the two germline ends. This CDR3 region has 16 residues. Germline assignment: CDR1 MGHRA and CDR2 YSYEKL. CDR3: CASSQERGPLNTEAFF. CDR3 bases: TGCGCCAGCAGCCAAGAGCGAGGCCCCTTGAACACTGAAGCTTTCTTT.

The chain employs TRBV5-1 and TRBJ2-5, with D possibly matching TRBD2 (5 bases). Germline V gives CDR1 SGHRS, CDR2 YFSETQ. The V end lost 6 bases, the J end lost 2 bases, and 20 bases lay between the germline ends. The CDR3 is 16 amino acids. In nucleotides, the CDR3 is TGCGCCAGCACCTTCTTCCCTTCCGGACTTCAAGAGACCCAGTACTTC. Translating gives CASTFFPSGLQETQYF.

The chain joins TRBV27 to TRBJ1-1, with D possibly being TRBD1 (6 bases). The germline gives CDR1 MNHEY, CDR2 SMNVEV (reference sequence). CDR3 length: 17 amino acids. V was cut by 6 bases and J by 1 base, with 21 bases left in between. CDR3 in amino acids: CASSHMGGAGWNTEAFF. Written as DNA, the CDR3 is TGTGCCAGCAGCCACATGGGGGGGGCAGGGTGGAACACTGAAGCTTTCTTT.

The chain uses TRBV24-1 and TRBJ2-1; D remains ambiguous. The V end was cut by 2 bases, the J end by 0 bases, with 10 bases between. Looked up from germline, CDR1 is KGHDR and CDR2 is SFDVKD. The CDR3 contains 16 residues. The CDR3: CATSDSFPSSYNEQFF. Here the CDR3 DNA reads TGTGCCACCAGTGATTCCTTTCCCAGCTCCTACAATGAGCAGTTCTTC.

The chain joins TRBV11-3 to TRBJ2-7; 10 bases agree with TRBD2. Unmatched junction bases numbered 17, after V lost 5 bases and J lost 1 base. Germline values: CDR1 SGHNT, CDR2 YENEEA. The CDR3 is 19 amino acids. CDR3 nucleotides: TGTGCCAGCAGCCTAACCCCCTGGCTAGCGGGAGTTGAGTCCTACGAGCAGTACTTC. Translated: CASSLTPWLAGVESYEQYF.

The rearrangement links TRBV27 to TRBJ1-2; D perhaps matches TRBD1 (6 bases). The CDR3 is made up of 13 amino acids. From germline, CDR1 is MNHEY and CDR2 SMNVEV (reference sequence). V was clipped by 4 bases and J by 0 bases, with 6 bases between them. CDR3 sequence (DNA): TGTGCCAGCAGTTACAGGGCTAACTATGGCTACACCTTC. The encoded protein is CASSYRANYGYTF.

The chain links TRBV24-1 to TRBJ2-3, with 8 bases matching TRBD2. The germline V gene encodes CDR1 KGHDR and CDR2 SFDVKD. Trimming removed 1 base from V and 1 base from J; junction bases left unmatched: 3. The CDR3 loop spans 16 amino acids. The chain's CDR3 is CATSDFVLAGTDTQYF. CDR3 DNA: TGTGCCACCAGTGATTTCGTACTAGCGGGCACAGATACGCAGTATTTT.

As to this clone: Other DNA variants within this sample encode the same CDR3. The V gene is TRBV12-3 or TRBV12-4, the J gene TRBJ1-1; TRBD1 is a possible D gene (5 bases). Trimming removed 2 bases from V and 2 bases from J, with 6 bases in between. This CDR3 contains 13 residues. CDR3 protein: CASSLRGNTEAFF. In DNA form, the CDR3 reads TGTGCCAGCAGTTTAAGGGGTAACACTGAAGCTTTCTTT.

The chain is built from TRBV7-9 and TRBJ1-5; no definite D call. This CDR3 is 13 amino acids long. The V end lost 3 bases, the J end lost 2 bases, and 5 bases lay between the germline ends. CDR1 and CDR2 (germline): SEHNR, FQNEAQ (reference sequence). CDR3 protein: CASSFQGNQPQHF. The CDR3 DNA is TGTGCCAGCAGCTTTCAGGGCAATCAGCCCCAGCATTTT.

The V gene is TRBV28, the J gene TRBJ2-1; tentative D call: TRBD2 (6 bases). CDR1 and CDR2 (germline): MDHEN, SYDVKM. The CDR3 contains 11 residues. CDR3 protein: CAIEGRNEQFF. In DNA, the CDR3 is TGTGCTATCGAGGGGAGGAATGAGCAGTTCTTC.

This sequence joins TRBV27 and TRBJ1-2; D might be TRBD1 (6 bases). From germline, CDR1 is MNHEY and CDR2 SMNVEV (reference sequence). The CDR3 has 15 residues. V lost 5 bases, J lost 4 bases, and 17 bases lay in between. CDR3 residues: CASSLRQDPGYGYTF. CDR3 DNA sequence: TGTGCCAGCAGTCTCCGACAGGATCCGGGCTATGGCTACACCTTC.

The J gene is TRBJ2-5, the V gene TRBV5-1; 12 bases fit TRBD2. Germline trimming cut 3 bases from V and 4 bases from J; bases unmatched to any gene: 7. In germline, CDR1 is SGHRS, CDR2 YFSETQ. This CDR3 has 16 residues. The DNA for the CDR3 is TGCGCCAGCAGCTCCCAACTAGCGGGGGGTTTAGAGACCCAGTACTTC. Protein sequence: CASSSQLAGGLETQYF. Supplemented by reference TRBV5-1 and TRBJ2-5, the full variable domain reads KAGVTQTPRYLIKTRGQQVTLSCSPISGHRSVSWYQQTPGQGLQFLFEYFSETQRNKGNFPGRFSGRQFSNSRSEMNVSTLELGDSALYLCASSSQLAGGLETQYFGPGTRLLVL.

CDR3 DNA sequence: TGTGCCACCAGTGACCCGGCCGGGAGCAATGAGCAGTTCTTC. Protein: CATSDPAGSNEQFF. The chain joins TRBV24-1 to TRBJ2-1; weak D call: TRBD2 (6 bases). The CDR3 has 14 amino acids. Germline V gene data show CDR1 as KGHDR and CDR2 as SFDVKD. Deletions cut 4 bases from V and 6 bases from J, with 12 bases between.